This T cell receptor (beta chain) was identified in a study of molecular identifiers for immune sequencing clone quantification. The CDR3 spans 17 residues. Germline assignment: CDR1 SGDLS and CDR2 YYNGEE. Trimming removed 0 bases at V and 2 bases at J, with 17 bases between. It was with previously described methods and listed TCR primers that bulk TCR libraries were made. TCRdb redid the calling of the PCR reads with MiXCR, one entry per CDR3 protein. The data show approximately 500,000 distinct CDR3 sequences, around 23% seen once. This clonotype was sampled from a human donor in good health. Some libraries in this study had Jurkat cell RNA spiked in. Sequencing input: naive CD8+ T cells from blood, with Jurkat cell RNA spiked in. As to subset: FACS-sorted CD8+CD4-CCR7+CD45RA+ naive T cells. This chain links TRBV9 with TRBJ2-5, with a weak D call TRBD2 (6 bases). Written as DNA, the CDR3 is TGTGCCAGCAGCGTAGTAGCGGTTGAGCGAAGACAAGAGACCCAGTACTTC. Translated, it gives CASSVVAVERRQETQYF.